Listed below are T cell receptor beta chains from one sample, sequenced in a study of T cells in Graves' hyperthyroidism and ophthalmopathy. Via MiXCR, TCRdb re-called the multiplex PCR reads, giving one row per CDR3 protein. In the table there are hundreds of thousands of distinct CDR3 sequences, roughly 37% of which are singletons. Sequenced sample: blood. The receptors here all came from a man aged 18 to 29 with Graves' hyperthyroidism. Both conserved end residues are part of each CDR3. D genes are given only for firm matches. Clone size is stated in some rows and not others, as once, few, many or a class when expanded.

size: few
J: TRBJ2-7
D: TRBD2
V: TRBV12-3/TRBV12-4
CDR3: CASSFSGTNEQYF
DNA: TGTGCCAGCAGTTTTTCAGGGACTAACGAGCAGTACTTC

size: many
J: TRBJ2-7
D: .
V: TRBV7-2
CDR3: CASSSRAGQAVQQYF
DNA: TGTGCCAGCAGCTCTCGAGCGGGACAGGCCGTCCAGCAGTACTTC

size: .
J: TRBJ1-2
D: TRBD1
V: TRBV20-1
CDR3: CSAYRGKGEDTF
DNA: TGCAGTGCCTACAGGGGCAAGGGGGAGGACACCTTC

size: many
J: TRBJ2-5
D: .
V: TRBV10-2
CDR3: CASSESEGGARRTQYF
DNA: TGCGCCAGCAGTGAGTCGGAAGGAGGGGCTCGTCGGACCCAGTACTTC

size: few
J: TRBJ2-7
D: TRBD1
V: TRBV12-3/TRBV12-4
CDR3: CASSPGQGFYEQYF
DNA: TGTGCCAGCAGTCCCGGACAGGGCTTCTACGAGCAGTACTTC

size: few
J: TRBJ2-2
D: .
V: TRBV19
CDR3: CASTRTVPGELFF
DNA: TGTGCCAGCACCAGGACAGTCCCCGGGGAGCTGTTTTTT

size: .
J: TRBJ1-6
D: .
V: TRBV19
CDR3: CASSGWTVENSPLHF
DNA: TGTGCCAGTAGTGGCTGGACAGTCGAGAATTCACCCCTCCACTTT

size: many
J: TRBJ2-7
D: .
V: TRBV7-9
CDR3: CASSFAQGSYEQYF
DNA: TGTGCCAGCAGCTTCGCACAGGGCTCCTACGAGCAGTACTTC

size: many
J: TRBJ1-6
D: TRBD1
V: TRBV7-6
CDR3: CASSAGRGQNSPLHF
DNA: TGTGCCAGCAGCGCAGGCAGGGGGCAAAATTCACCCCTCCACTTT

size: many
J: TRBJ2-5
D: .
V: TRBV2
CDR3: CASSGWGAQETQYF
DNA: TGTGCCAGCAGTGGTTGGGGGGCACAGGAGACCCAGTACTTC

size: .
J: TRBJ2-5
D: .
V: TRBV7-2
CDR3: CASSIRSGMAETQYF
DNA: TGTGCCAGCAGTATTAGGTCCGGGATGGCGGAGACCCAGTACTTC

size: many
J: TRBJ2-6
D: .
V: TRBV11-2
CDR3: CASSLDDSSGANVLTF
DNA: TGTGCCAGCAGCTTAGATGATAGCTCTGGGGCCAACGTCCTGACTTTC

size: few
J: TRBJ1-1
D: .
V: TRBV2
CDR3: CASSVAQPPNTEAFF
DNA: TGTGCCAGCAGTGTGGCGCAGCCCCCGAACACTGAAGCTTTCTTT

size: .
J: TRBJ2-7
D: .
V: TRBV5-1
CDR3: CASSFSDWTSYEQYF
DNA: TGCGCCAGCAGCTTTTCGGACTGGACCTCCTACGAGCAGTACTTC

size: .
J: TRBJ1-5
D: .
V: TRBV5-5
CDR3: CASSSQGVEPQHF
DNA: TGTGCCAGCAGCTCCCAGGGAGTTGAGCCCCAGCATTTT

size: many
J: TRBJ2-7
D: .
V: TRBV10-3
CDR3: CAISQQGNEQYF
DNA: TGTGCCATCAGCCAACAGGGAAACGAGCAGTACTTC

size: .
J: TRBJ1-2
D: .
V: TRBV12-3/TRBV12-4
CDR3: CASTRDRSNYGYTF
DNA: TGTGCCAGCACCAGAGACAGGTCGAACTATGGCTACACCTTC

size: many
J: TRBJ1-3
D: .
V: TRBV29-1
CDR3: CSASQVLASGNTIYF
DNA: TGCAGCGCGTCTCAGGTTCTTGCTTCTGGAAACACCATATATTTT

size: few
J: TRBJ1-1
D: .
V: TRBV9
CDR3: CASSVGIQALNTEAFF
DNA: TGTGCCAGCAGCGTAGGAATTCAGGCCTTGAACACTGAAGCTTTCTTT

size: .
J: TRBJ2-2
D: .
V: TRBV20-1
CDR3: CSAPRLVTGELFF
DNA: TGCTCTGCGCCTCGACTGGTCACCGGGGAGCTGTTTTTT

size: .
J: TRBJ1-3
D: TRBD1
V: TRBV6-5
CDR3: CASSTGDGNTIYF
DNA: TGTGCCAGCAGTACAGGGGATGGAAACACCATATATTTT

size: few
J: TRBJ1-1
D: .
V: TRBV18
CDR3: CASSPNLDSGAFF
DNA: TGTGCCAGCTCACCTAATCTCGACTCGGGAGCTTTCTTT

size: .
J: TRBJ1-5
D: .
V: TRBV5-6
CDR3: CASSLKGALNQPQHF
DNA: TGTGCCAGCAGCTTAAAAGGGGCCCTCAATCAGCCCCAGCATTTT

size: .
J: TRBJ1-1
D: TRBD1
V: TRBV19
CDR3: CASIVPGQVNTEAFF
DNA: TGTGCCAGTATTGTCCCGGGACAGGTGAACACTGAAGCTTTCTTT

size: .
J: TRBJ2-5
D: .
V: TRBV7-9
CDR3: CASSFSEGPEETQYF
DNA: TGTGCCAGCAGCTTCTCCGAGGGCCCCGAAGAGACCCAGTACTTC

size: few
J: TRBJ2-7
D: TRBD2
V: TRBV12-3/TRBV12-4
CDR3: CASSTPGLAYEQYF
DNA: TGTGCCAGCAGTACCCCGGGACTAGCGTACGAGCAGTACTTC

size: .
J: TRBJ2-6
D: TRBD1
V: TRBV6-6
CDR3: CARGDRGQTGANVLTF
DNA: TGTGCCAGGGGGGACAGGGGGCAAACTGGGGCCAACGTCCTGACTTTC

size: .
J: TRBJ2-2
D: .
V: TRBV20-1
CDR3: CSALQANTGELFF
DNA: TGCAGTGCTCTTCAGGCGAACACCGGGGAGCTGTTTTTT

size: .
J: TRBJ1-1
D: .
V: TRBV5-1
CDR3: CASSFYSQGRWGTEAFF
DNA: TGCGCCAGCAGCTTCTATTCGCAGGGTAGGTGGGGGACTGAAGCTTTCTTT

size: .
J: TRBJ2-7
D: TRBD1
V: TRBV6-1
CDR3: CASSFPGQGRSYEQYF
DNA: TGTGCCAGCAGCTTTCCCGGACAGGGCCGATCCTACGAGCAGTACTTC

size: .
J: TRBJ2-5
D: .
V: TRBV10-3
CDR3: CAIRPSGRETQYF
DNA: TGTGCCATCAGACCTTCAGGGAGAGAGACCCAGTACTTC

size: many
J: TRBJ2-5
D: .
V: TRBV7-8
CDR3: CASSPPSEQETQYF
DNA: TGTGCCAGCAGCCCTCCCTCAGAGCAAGAGACCCAGTACTTC

size: few
J: TRBJ2-7
D: TRBD2
V: TRBV2
CDR3: CASSGDYQRGTYEQYF
DNA: TGTGCCAGCAGCGGCGACTACCAGCGGGGGACCTACGAGCAGTACTTC

size: .
J: TRBJ2-6
D: TRBD1
V: TRBV13
CDR3: CASSFPTGTGANVLTF
DNA: TGTGCCAGCAGCTTCCCGACAGGGACTGGGGCCAACGTCCTGACTTTC

size: .
J: TRBJ1-5
D: .
V: TRBV7-2
CDR3: CASSLVSRTESNQPQHF
DNA: TGTGCCAGCAGCTTAGTCTCCCGGACAGAAAGCAATCAGCCCCAGCATTTT

size: .
J: TRBJ1-1
D: .
V: TRBV20-1
CDR3: CSARDMGNTEAFF
DNA: TGCAGTGCTAGAGATATGGGCAACACTGAAGCTTTCTTT

size: many
J: TRBJ1-1
D: .
V: TRBV12-3/TRBV12-4
CDR3: CASSLPTGWAFF
DNA: TGTGCCAGCAGTCTACCAACAGGGTGGGCTTTCTTT

size: .
J: TRBJ2-7
D: .
V: TRBV7-3
CDR3: CASSFEVFDEQYF
DNA: TGTGCCAGCAGCTTTGAAGTTTTCGACGAGCAGTACTTC

size: many
J: TRBJ2-5
D: TRBD1
V: TRBV2
CDR3: CASSEAGQGYF
DNA: TGTGCCAGCAGTGAAGCCGGACAGGGGTACTTC

size: .
J: TRBJ2-7
D: .
V: TRBV19
CDR3: CASSIDLGQTYEQYF
DNA: TGTGCCAGTAGTATAGATCTGGGACAAACCTACGAGCAGTACTTC

size: .
J: TRBJ2-7
D: .
V: TRBV19
CDR3: CASSPGPHGGEQYF
DNA: TGTGCCAGTAGCCCCGGGCCGCACGGGGGCGAGCAGTACTTC

size: few
J: TRBJ1-6
D: TRBD1
V: TRBV6-5
CDR3: CASSYRTGGVGSPLHF
DNA: TGTGCCAGCAGTTATCGGACAGGGGGCGTGGGTTCACCCCTCCACTTT

size: .
J: TRBJ1-2
D: .
V: TRBV13
CDR3: CASSSSDLPEGYTF
DNA: TGTGCCAGCAGTTCCTCGGACCTCCCAGAGGGCTACACCTTC

size: few
J: TRBJ2-7
D: TRBD1
V: TRBV6-5
CDR3: CASSAQGASYEQYF
DNA: TGTGCCAGCAGTGCACAGGGGGCAAGTTACGAGCAGTACTTC

size: many
J: TRBJ1-2
D: .
V: TRBV12-3/TRBV12-4
CDR3: CASSFGGVNYGYTF
DNA: TGTGCCAGCAGTTTTGGAGGAGTCAACTATGGCTACACCTTC

size: few
J: TRBJ2-7
D: TRBD1
V: TRBV20-1
CDR3: CSAPFGTGAYEQYF
DNA: TGCAGTGCCCCCTTTGGGACAGGGGCTTACGAGCAGTACTTC

size: few
J: TRBJ1-5
D: .
V: TRBV2
CDR3: CASRGFFNQPQHF
DNA: TGTGCCAGCAGGGGCTTCTTCAATCAGCCCCAGCATTTT

size: .
J: TRBJ2-7
D: .
V: TRBV5-4
CDR3: CVSSLAQTYEQYF
DNA: TGTGTCAGCAGCTTGGCACAGACCTACGAGCAGTACTTC

size: many
J: TRBJ2-7
D: TRBD1
V: TRBV10-3
CDR3: CATTGTGDYEQYF
DNA: TGTGCCACCACCGGGACAGGGGACTACGAGCAGTACTTC

size: .
J: TRBJ2-2
D: TRBD1
V: TRBV19
CDR3: CASSTDRDSGELFF
DNA: TGTGCCAGTAGTACGGACAGGGACTCCGGGGAGCTGTTTTTT

size: few
J: TRBJ1-6
D: .
V: TRBV5-1
CDR3: CASSLSGPGNNSPLHF
DNA: TGCGCCAGCAGCTTGTCTGGCCCAGGGAATAATTCACCCCTCCACTTT

size: .
J: TRBJ2-5
D: .
V: TRBV2
CDR3: CASAETPETQYF
DNA: TGTGCCAGTGCAGAAACCCCAGAGACCCAGTACTTC

size: many
J: TRBJ2-5
D: .
V: TRBV7-9
CDR3: CASSLGDGGTQYF
DNA: TGTGCCAGCAGCTTAGGGGACGGCGGGACCCAGTACTTC

size: few
J: TRBJ1-1
D: .
V: TRBV20-1
CDR3: CSASPGPPNTEAFF
DNA: TGCAGTGCTAGCCCAGGGCCCCCGAACACTGAAGCTTTCTTT